The 14 T cell receptor beta chains reported below all come from one sample, sequenced in a study of blood T cell repertoires in COVID-19. The table came from immunoSEQ multiplex PCR; TCRdb's copy has only in-frame clones and leaves some out. The data show 60,000 to 65,000 clones, more than 75% seen once. What was sequenced was peripheral blood. The receptor set was obtained from an elderly woman with acute or convalescent COVID-19.

CDR3 sequence: CASSLLSGEDTQYF. The CDR3, as DNA: TGTGCCAGCAGCTTGTTATCGGGAGAAGATACGCAGTATTTT. The chain carries TRBV5-8 and TRBJ2-3, with D possibly matching TRBD2 (6 bases). Germline loops: CDR1 SGHTS, CDR2 YDEGEE. This CDR3 contains 14 residues. Trimming took 1 base from V and 5 from J, leaving 11 bases between them.

This chain links TRBV28 with TRBJ1-1, with D possibly TRBD1 on 6 matching bases. V lost 0 bases and J lost 5, with 10 bases in between. From germline, CDR1 is MDHEN and CDR2 SYDVKM. The CDR3 sequence is 14 residues long. For the CDR3, the DNA is TGTGCCAGCAGTTTATGGGGGGCGAGGACTGAAGCTTTCTTT. Encoded protein: CASSLWGARTEAFF.

The rearrangement uses TRBV7-6 and TRBJ2-7; 7 nucleotides match TRBD1. The CDR3 length is 14 residues. The germline gives CDR1 SGHVS, CDR2 FNYEAQ. J was trimmed by 4 bases and V by 4 bases; bases with no gene match: 7. In DNA form, the CDR3 reads TGTGCCAGCAGCTCTGCAATACAGGGGTACGAGCAGTACTTC. This gives the protein CASSSAIQGYEQYF.

The V and J genes are TRBV7-2 and TRBJ2-5, with 9 bases matching TRBD2. Germline loops: CDR1 SGHTA, CDR2 FQGNSA. This CDR3 is 14 amino acids long. V lost 5 bases and J lost 2; bases outside the gene matches: 3. CDR3 protein: CASSVTSGQETQYF. The CDR3 bases are TGTGCCAGCAGCGTGACTAGCGGACAAGAGACCCAGTACTTC.

V gene TRBV5-5 combines with J gene TRBJ1-3; TRBD1 matches at 7 bases. V shed 0 bases, J shed 0 bases, and the junction held 6 bases outside the gene matches. Germline V gene lookup returns CDR1 SGHKS and CDR2 YYEKEE (reference sequence). CDR3 length: 17 amino acids. The chain's CDR3 is CASSLGPQGYSGNTIYF. CDR3 sequence (DNA): TGTGCCAGCAGCTTGGGTCCACAGGGGTACTCTGGAAACACCATATATTTT.

The chain couples TRBV20-1 to TRBJ2-2; D is ambiguous. The CDR3 totals 12 residues. Trimming left V 3 bases short and J 5 bases short, with 7 bases between. The V gene's germline CDR1 is DFQATT and CDR2 SNEGSKA (reference sequence). CDR3 DNA: TGCAGTGCTAGTAGACTTACCGGGGAGCTGTTTTTT. It yields the protein CSASRLTGELFF.

This clone was seen only a few times. V is TRBV6-2 or TRBV6-3 and J is TRBJ2-1, with a weak D call TRBD2 (6 bases). The germline V and J ends were trimmed by 2 bases and 8 bases, with 13 bases remaining between them. The CDR3 sequence is 14 residues long. Germline loops: CDR1 MNHEY, CDR2 SVGEGT. The CDR3 region has the DNA TGTGCCAGCAGTTACGATACGGGGGTCGATGAGCAGTTCTTC. It is translated as CASSYDTGVDEQFF.

This clone was recorded once. The rearrangement links TRBV7-9 to TRBJ1-3; TRBD1 matches at 7 bases. V trimming: 2 bases; J trimming: 2 bases; junction bases outside the gene matches: 3. The germline gives CDR1 SEHNR, CDR2 FQNEAQ (reference sequence). This CDR3 has 15 amino acids. The CDR3 spells CASSLTGTAGNTIYF. CDR3 bases: TGTGCCAGCAGCTTAACCGGGACAGCTGGAAACACCATATATTTT.

There are many counts of this clone. This chain links TRBV6-5 with TRBJ1-4; 7 nucleotides agree with TRBD1. Germline V gives CDR1 MNHEY, CDR2 SVGAGI. The CDR3 runs to 13 residues. Unmatched junction bases numbered 9, after V lost 6 bases and J lost 11 bases. CDR3 loop: CASRGQVLGKLFF. The CDR3 nucleotides are TGTGCCAGCAGAGGACAGGTTCTTGGGAAACTGTTTTTT.

The chain employs TRBV28 and TRBJ2-1; unclear D gene. V lost 6 bases and J lost 7, with 19 bases in between. The CDR3 has 15 amino acids. Germline CDR1 and CDR2: MDHEN and SYDVKM. The CDR3 DNA sequence: TGTGCCAGCAGGACTTCCACCCGACGAAGGAATGAGCAGTTCTTC. It translates to CASRTSTRRRNEQFF.

This sequence joins TRBV5-1 and TRBJ1-1; D not certain. Deletions cut 4 bases from V and 1 base from J, with 11 bases between. CDR1 and CDR2 (germline): SGHRS, YFSETQ. The CDR3 length is 14 residues. The chain's CDR3 is CASSVGRGNTEAFF. The CDR3 DNA reads as TGCGCCAGCAGCGTCGGACGGGGGAACACTGAAGCTTTCTTT.

The chain recombines TRBV9 with TRBJ1-4; 9 positions agree with TRBD1. Germline lookup yields CDR1 SGDLS and CDR2 YYNGEE. The trim removed 0 bases at V and 7 bases at J, leaving 7 bases unmatched. The CDR3 runs to 16 residues. CDR3 bases: TGTGCCAGCAGCGTAGGGGGGACAGGGCAGGGTGAAAAACTGTTTTTT. Translation gives CASSVGGTGQGEKLFF.

In this sample, this clone turned up a few times. The chain couples TRBV7-4 to TRBJ1-4; 9 bases map to TRBD1. V was clipped by 4 bases and J by 8 bases; unmatched bases: 5. CDR3 length: 14 residues. The germline gives CDR1 SGHVT, CDR2 SQSDAQ. The chain's CDR3 is CASSSRDRAEKLFF. The DNA of the CDR3 is TGTGCCAGCAGCTCTCGGGACAGGGCGGAAAAACTGTTTTTT.

This clone turned up a few times. The chain carries TRBV24-1 and TRBJ2-3; TRBD2 might be the D (6 bases). V was cut by 6 bases and J by 8 bases, with 23 bases left in between. The CDR3 contains 16 residues. Germline-derived CDR1 and CDR2 are KGHDR and SFDVKD. The CDR3 reads CATSRGDGSAPITQYF. CDR3 nucleotides: TGTGCCACCAGTCGTGGAGACGGGAGTGCCCCCATTACGCAGTATTTT.